This TCR beta chain was profiled in a study of regulatory T cells in long-lasting Graves disease. Arm-PCR with iRepertoire HTBI primers amplified the CDR3 regions for these TCR beta libraries. Via MiXCR, TCRdb re-called the multiplex PCR reads, giving one row per CDR3 protein. The table shows under 700,000 distinct CDR3 sequences, with 16% occurring only once. This clonotype was detected many times. Its antigen is currently unknown. This CDR3 has 12 residues. Germline lookup yields CDR1 DFQATT and CDR2 SNEGSKA (reference sequence). Trimming pared 3 bases from V and 4 bases from J, leaving 9 bases between. Notes on the study in general: Persistent disease was characterized by preferential usage of TRBV28, TRBJ1-2 and TRBJ2-5. The study found persistent patients shared more public clonotypes (about 3,000) than new patients (966).

The time point is: newly diagnosed GD, antithyroid drugs for less than 3 months. Making the TCR library involved RNA that had been extracted from PBMCs. The same data also went into a second study, on T cells in Graves' hyperthyroidism and ophthalmopathy.

The receptor comes from a woman aged 40 to 65 with Graves disease. The sequencing used peripheral blood mononuclear cells (PBMCs), collected at new diagnosis, from a patient treated with antithyroid drugs. The rearrangement uses TRBV20-1 and TRBJ1-1; TRBD1 is a possible D gene (5 bases). CDR3 protein: CSASAGGTEAFF. DNA of the CDR3: TGCAGTGCTAGTGCGGGGGGCACTGAAGCTTTCTTT.